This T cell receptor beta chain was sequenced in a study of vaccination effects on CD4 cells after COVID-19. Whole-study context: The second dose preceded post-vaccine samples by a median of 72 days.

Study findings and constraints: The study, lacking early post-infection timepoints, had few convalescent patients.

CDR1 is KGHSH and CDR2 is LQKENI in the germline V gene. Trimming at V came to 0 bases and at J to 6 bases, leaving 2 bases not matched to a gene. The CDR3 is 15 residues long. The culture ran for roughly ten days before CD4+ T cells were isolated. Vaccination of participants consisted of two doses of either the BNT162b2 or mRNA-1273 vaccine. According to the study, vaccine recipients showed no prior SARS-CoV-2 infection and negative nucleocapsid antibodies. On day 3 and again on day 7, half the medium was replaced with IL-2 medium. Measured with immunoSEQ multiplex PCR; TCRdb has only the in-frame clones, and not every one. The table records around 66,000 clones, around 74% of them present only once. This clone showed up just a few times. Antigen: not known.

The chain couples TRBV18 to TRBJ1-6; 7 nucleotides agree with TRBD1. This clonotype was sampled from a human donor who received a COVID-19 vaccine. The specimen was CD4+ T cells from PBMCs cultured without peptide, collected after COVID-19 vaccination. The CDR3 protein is CASSPPNRGNSPLHF. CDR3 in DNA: TGTGCCAGCTCACCACCGAACAGGGGTAATTCACCCCTCCACTTT.